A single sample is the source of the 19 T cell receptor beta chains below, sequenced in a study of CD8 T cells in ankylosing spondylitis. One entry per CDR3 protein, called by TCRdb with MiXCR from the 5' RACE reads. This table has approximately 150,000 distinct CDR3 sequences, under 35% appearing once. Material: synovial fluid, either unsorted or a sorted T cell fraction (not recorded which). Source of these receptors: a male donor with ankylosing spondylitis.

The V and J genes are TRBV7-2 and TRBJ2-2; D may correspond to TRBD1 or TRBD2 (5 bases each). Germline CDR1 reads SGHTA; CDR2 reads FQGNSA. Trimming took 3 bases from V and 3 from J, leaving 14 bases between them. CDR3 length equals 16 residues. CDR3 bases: TGTGCCAGCAGCTTTATATGGGGGAGTGACACCGGGGAGCTGTTTTTT. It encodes CASSFIWGSDTGELFF. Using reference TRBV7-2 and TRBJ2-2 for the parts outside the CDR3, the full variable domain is GAGVSQSPSNKVTEKGKDVELRCDPISGHTALYWYRQSLGQGLEFLIYFQGNSAPDKSGLPSDRFSAERTGGSVSTLTIQRTQQEDSAVYLCASSFIWGSDTGELFFGEGSRLTVL.

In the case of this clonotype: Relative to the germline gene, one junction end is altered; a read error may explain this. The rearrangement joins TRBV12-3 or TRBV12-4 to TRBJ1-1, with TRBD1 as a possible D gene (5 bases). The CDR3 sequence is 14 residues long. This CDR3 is CASSSGVRNTEASF. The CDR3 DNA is TGTGCCAGCAGTTCGGGGGTGCGGAACACTGAAGCTTCCTTT.

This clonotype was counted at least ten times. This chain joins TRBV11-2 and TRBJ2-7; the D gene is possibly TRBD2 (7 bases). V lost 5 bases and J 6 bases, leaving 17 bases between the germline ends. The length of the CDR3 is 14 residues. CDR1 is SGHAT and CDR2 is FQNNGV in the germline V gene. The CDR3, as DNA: TGTGCCAGCAGCCCCTGGGGGGGGGCGGGCGAGCAGTACTTC. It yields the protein CASSPWGGAGEQYF.

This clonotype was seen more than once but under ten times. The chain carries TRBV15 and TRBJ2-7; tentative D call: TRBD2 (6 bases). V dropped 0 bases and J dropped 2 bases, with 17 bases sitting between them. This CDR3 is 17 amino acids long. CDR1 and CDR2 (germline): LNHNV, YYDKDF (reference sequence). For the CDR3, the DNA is TGTGCCACCAGCAGAGATTTACTGGGGGGAACTACCTACGAGCAGTACTTC. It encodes CATSRDLLGGTTYEQYF.

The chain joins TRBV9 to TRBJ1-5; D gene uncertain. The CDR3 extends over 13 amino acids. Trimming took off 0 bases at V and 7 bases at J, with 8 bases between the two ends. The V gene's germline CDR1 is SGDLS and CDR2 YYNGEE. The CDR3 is CASSVGLEQPQHF. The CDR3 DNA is TGTGCCAGCAGCGTAGGGTTAGAACAGCCCCAGCATTTT.

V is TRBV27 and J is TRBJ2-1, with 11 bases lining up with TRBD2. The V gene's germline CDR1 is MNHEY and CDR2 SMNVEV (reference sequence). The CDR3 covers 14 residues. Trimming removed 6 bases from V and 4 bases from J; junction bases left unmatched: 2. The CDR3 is CASRGLAVYNEQFF. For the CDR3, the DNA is TGTGCCAGCAGGGGACTAGCGGTGTACAATGAGCAGTTCTTC.

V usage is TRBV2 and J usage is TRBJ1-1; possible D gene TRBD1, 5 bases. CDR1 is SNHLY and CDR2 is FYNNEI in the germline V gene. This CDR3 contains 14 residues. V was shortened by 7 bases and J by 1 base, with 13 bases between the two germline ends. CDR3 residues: CASTPDTWNTEAFF. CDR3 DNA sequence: TGTGCCAGCACCCCGGACACCTGGAACACTGAAGCTTTCTTT.

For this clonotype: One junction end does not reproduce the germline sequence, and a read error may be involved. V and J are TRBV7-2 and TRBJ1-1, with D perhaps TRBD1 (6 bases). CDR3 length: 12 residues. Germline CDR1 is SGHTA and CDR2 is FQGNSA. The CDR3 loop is CASSLGGPRAFF. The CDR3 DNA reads TGTGCCAGCAGTTTAGGGGGGCCGAGGGCTTTCTTT.

In DNA, the CDR3 is TGCGCCAGCAGCCAAGATCTTCCGGGACGCAATGAAAAACTGTTTTTT. Residues: CASSQDLPGRNEKLFF. The chain uses TRBV4-1 and TRBJ1-4, with D perhaps matching TRBD1 (5 bases). The V end was cut by 0 bases, the J end by 5 bases, with 13 bases between. Germline values: CDR1 MGHRA, CDR2 YSYEKL. The length of the CDR3 is 16 residues.

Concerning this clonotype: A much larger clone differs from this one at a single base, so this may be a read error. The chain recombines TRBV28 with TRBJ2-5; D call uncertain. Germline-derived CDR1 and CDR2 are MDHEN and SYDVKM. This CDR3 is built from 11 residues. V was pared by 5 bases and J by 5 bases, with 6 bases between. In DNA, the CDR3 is TGTGCCAGCAGTGTCCGGGAGACCCAGTACTTC. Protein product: CASSVRETQYF.

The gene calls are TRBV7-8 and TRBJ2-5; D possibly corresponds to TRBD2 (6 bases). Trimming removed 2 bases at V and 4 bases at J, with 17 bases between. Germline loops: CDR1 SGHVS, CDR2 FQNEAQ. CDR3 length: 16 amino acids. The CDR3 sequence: CASSLMVGRGTETQYF. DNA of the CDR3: TGTGCCAGCAGCTTAATGGTCGGTCGGGGGACAGAGACCCAGTACTTC.

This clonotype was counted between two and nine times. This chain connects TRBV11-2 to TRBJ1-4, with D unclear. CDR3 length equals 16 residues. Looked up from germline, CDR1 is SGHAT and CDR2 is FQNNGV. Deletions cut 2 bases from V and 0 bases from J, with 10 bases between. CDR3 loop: CASSLNRRATNEKLFF. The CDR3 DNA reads TGTGCCAGCAGCTTAAATCGGCGGGCAACTAATGAAAAACTGTTTTTT.

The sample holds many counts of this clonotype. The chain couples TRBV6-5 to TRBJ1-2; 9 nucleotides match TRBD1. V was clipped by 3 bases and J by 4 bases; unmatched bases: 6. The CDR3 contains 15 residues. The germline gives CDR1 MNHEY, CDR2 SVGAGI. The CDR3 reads CASSYSGQGGYGYTF. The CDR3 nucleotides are TGTGCCAGCAGTTATTCGGGACAGGGTGGCTATGGCTACACCTTC.

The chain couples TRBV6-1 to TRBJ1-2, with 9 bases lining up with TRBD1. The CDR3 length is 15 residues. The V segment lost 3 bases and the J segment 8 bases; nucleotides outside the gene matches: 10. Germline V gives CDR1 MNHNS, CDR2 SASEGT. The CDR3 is CASSETGTGRIGYTF. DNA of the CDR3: TGTGCCAGCAGTGAGACCGGGACAGGGCGGATAGGCTACACCTTC.

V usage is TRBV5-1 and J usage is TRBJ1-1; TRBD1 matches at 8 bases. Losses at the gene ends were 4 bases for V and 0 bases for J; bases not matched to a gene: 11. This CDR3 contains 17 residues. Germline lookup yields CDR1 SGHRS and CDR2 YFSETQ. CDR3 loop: CASSTGQGTGMNTEAFF. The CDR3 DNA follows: TGCGCCAGCAGCACCGGACAGGGTACCGGCATGAACACTGAAGCTTTCTTT.

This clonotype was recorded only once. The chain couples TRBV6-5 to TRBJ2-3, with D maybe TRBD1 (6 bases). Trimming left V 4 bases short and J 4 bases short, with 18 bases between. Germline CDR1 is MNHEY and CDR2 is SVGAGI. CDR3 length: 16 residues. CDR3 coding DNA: TGTGCCAGCAGTTCCCCGGTGACAGGTCGGGCAGATACGCAGTATTTT. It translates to CASSSPVTGRADTQYF.

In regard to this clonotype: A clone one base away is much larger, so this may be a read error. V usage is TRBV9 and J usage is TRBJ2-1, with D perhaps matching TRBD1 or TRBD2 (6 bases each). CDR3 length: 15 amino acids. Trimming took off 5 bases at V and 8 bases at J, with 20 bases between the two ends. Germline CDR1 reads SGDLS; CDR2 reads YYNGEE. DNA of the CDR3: TGTGCCAGCAGAGACACAAGGGGGGTTTTCGATGAGCAGTTCTTC. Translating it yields CASRDTRGVFDEQFF.

CDR3: CAISERGVNTEAFF. As DNA, the CDR3 is TGTGCCATCAGTGAAAGGGGAGTGAACACTGAAGCTTTCTTT. The V gene is TRBV10-3, the J gene TRBJ1-1; D possibly corresponds to TRBD1 (5 bases). The V end lost 3 bases, the J end lost 0 bases, and 8 bases lay between the germline ends. The CDR3 covers 14 residues. Germline CDR1 is ENHRY and CDR2 is SYGVKD.

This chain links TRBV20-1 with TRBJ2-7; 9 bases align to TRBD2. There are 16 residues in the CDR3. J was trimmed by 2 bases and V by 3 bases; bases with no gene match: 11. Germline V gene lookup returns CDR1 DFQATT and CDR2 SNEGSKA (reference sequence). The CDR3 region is CSASVISGGLAYEQYF. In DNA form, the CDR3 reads TGCAGTGCTAGCGTGATTAGCGGGGGTCTAGCCTACGAGCAGTACTTC.